This TCR beta chain is from a study of CD8 T cells in ankylosing spondylitis. Notes on the study in general: Roughly eight highly homologous variants formed a TCR beta motif that appeared characteristic of ankylosing spondylitis blood. Disease-linked clones bore a CD8+ phenotype, appearing relatively rarely in peripheral blood. There was reportedly significant enrichment of clones that were disease-linked in matched ankylosing spondylitis synovial fluid.

This clonotype has a handful of counts. Its target is not known. Quantitative 5'-RACE was performed with molecular barcodes, and it yielded the TCR beta libraries. TCRdb re-called the 5' RACE reads with MiXCR, one entry per CDR3 protein. The sample contains about 140,000 distinct CDR3 sequences, 6% to 8.5% of which appear only once. From germline, CDR1 is SGHVS and CDR2 FNYEAQ. The CDR3 spans 14 residues. V was clipped by 0 bases and J by 5 bases, with 10 bases between them. The gene calls are TRBV7-6 and TRBJ2-5; either TRBD1 or TRBD2 may fit D (5 bases each). The sequenced material came from blood, either unsorted or a sorted T cell fraction (not recorded which). The source of this sequence is a female donor with ankylosing spondylitis or in good health (not recorded which). The CDR3 coding sequence is TGTGCCAGCAGCTTAGCCTACGGGGCGGAGACCCAGTACTTC. Its protein product is CASSLAYGAETQYF.